This T cell receptor beta chain was found in a study of T cells in Graves' hyperthyroidism and ophthalmopathy. Amplified TCR beta CDR3 regions came from RNA transcripts. RT-PCR in the first round (using the HTBI primer set) targeted the TCR CDR3. TCRdb reprocessed the multiplex PCR reads via MiXCR and lists one record per CDR3 protein. The repertoire holds around 450,000 distinct CDR3 sequences, with around a sixth as singletons. Uncontrolled infection, other autoimmune disease, pregnancy or lactation excluded patients. The CDR3 spans 11 residues. The V gene lost 1 base and the J gene lost 14 bases, with 9 bases spanning the gap. Germline V gene lookup returns CDR1 MDHEN and CDR2 SYDVKM.

The chain has TRBV28 and TRBJ2-1, with D unresolved. The sequence derives from a young woman with Graves' hyperthyroidism. The sequencing input was blood. CDR3 amino acids: CASSLYSRKFF. The CDR3 DNA follows: TGTGCCAGCAGTTTATACTCTAGGAAGTTCTTC.